This T cell receptor (beta chain) was documented in a study of T cells in Graves' hyperthyroidism and ophthalmopathy. Note on this clonotype: Antigen: not known.

The study's findings and limits: Appearing also in blood were most of the thyroid clonotypes expanded above 0.001.

Germline-derived CDR1 and CDR2 are MDHEN and SYDVKM. The length of the CDR3 is 14 residues. V lost 7 bases and J lost 0, with 9 bases in between. Amplification targeted TCR beta CDR3 regions from RNA transcripts. TCR CDR3 underwent first-round RT-PCR with the HTBI primer set. TCRdb reprocessed the multiplex PCR reads via MiXCR and lists one record per CDR3 protein. Of 750,000 to 900,000 distinct CDR3 sequences detected, approximately 40% appear once; the ten largest clones hold approximately 10%. In patients aged 18 to 65, hyperthyroidism was newly diagnosed, with duration under 2 months. Patients having uncontrolled infection, another autoimmune disease, pregnancy or lactation were not included. Diagnoses used clinical symptoms, serum thyroxine and TRAb, thyroid ultrasound and orbital computed tomography.

The sample consisted of blood. This rearrangement joins TRBV28 to TRBJ2-2; no definite D call. The sequence came from a man between 18 and 35 years old with Graves' hyperthyroidism. The CDR3 sequence: CASTLPSNTGELFF. As DNA, the CDR3 is TGTGCCAGCACCTTGCCGTCGAACACCGGGGAGCTGTTTTTT.